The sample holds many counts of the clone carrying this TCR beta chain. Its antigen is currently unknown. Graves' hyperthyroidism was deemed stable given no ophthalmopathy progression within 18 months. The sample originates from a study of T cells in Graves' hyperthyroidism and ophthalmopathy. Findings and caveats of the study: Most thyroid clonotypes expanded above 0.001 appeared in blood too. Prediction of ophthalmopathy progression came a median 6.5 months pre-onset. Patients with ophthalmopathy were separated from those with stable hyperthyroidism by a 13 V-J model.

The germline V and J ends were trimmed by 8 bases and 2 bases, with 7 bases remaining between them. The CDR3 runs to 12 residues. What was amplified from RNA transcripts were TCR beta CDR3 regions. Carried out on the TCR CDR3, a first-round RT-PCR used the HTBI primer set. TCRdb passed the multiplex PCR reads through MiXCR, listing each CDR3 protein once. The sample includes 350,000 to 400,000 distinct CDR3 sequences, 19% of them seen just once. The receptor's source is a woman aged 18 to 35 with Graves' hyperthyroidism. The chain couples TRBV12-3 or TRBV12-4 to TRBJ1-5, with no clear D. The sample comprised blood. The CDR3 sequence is CASDMGNQPQHF. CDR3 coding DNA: TGTGCCAGCGATATGGGCAATCAGCCCCAGCATTTT.